This TCR beta chain was sequenced in a study of Ad26.COV2.S vaccination and SARS-CoV-2 variants (dated by TCRdb to about 2021). About the study as a whole: Donors in the vaccine arm were drawn from COV1001, a phase I-IIa trial of Ad26.COV2.S in healthy adults that was multicentre, randomized, double-blind and placebo-controlled. Ad26.COV2.S was given intramuscularly at 5x10^10 or 1x10^11 viral particles, as a single shot or as two shots 56 days apart. The specificity and breadth of SARS-CoV-2-reactive T cell receptors after Ad26.COV2.S vaccination were assessed by TCRbeta repertoire sequencing. Throughout the experiments and outcome assessment, investigators stayed blinded to trial group allocation. A total of around 32 samples were included in the TCR-sequenced set, comprising around 19 Ad26.COV2.S vaccine recipients, 5 placebo recipients and 8 SARS-CoV-2 convalescent individuals. Participants in the trial were split at random into five groups of five each, receiving low-dose or high-dose Ad26.COV2.S once or twice, or else placebo on both occasions. What the research found in general, with its limitations: According to the authors, total T cell responses may have been underestimated by the TCR breadth and depth analyses. The study was not powered to compare responses between vaccine doses or regimens. Vaccine and placebo recipients had similar non-spike TCR breadth, a finding consistent with the vaccine containing only spike. After vaccination, substantial breadth of spike-specific CD8+ and CD4+ T cell responses was reported. Higher spike-specific TCR breadth was observed in Ad26.COV2.S recipients than in placebo recipients (P = 0.0014).

In the germline V gene (reference sequence), CDR1 corresponds to LGHDT and CDR2 to YNNKEL. V sheds 3 bases and J sheds 0 bases, leaving 8 bases between their ends. The CDR3 goes from the cysteine to the phenylalanine over 15 residues. This entry keeps only the CDR3 DNA: 45 bases, framed from base 1. In the case of this clone: Its antigen is not yet known. No quality values exist for individual bases; no much larger clone is one base distant.

The treatment or condition label here, explained by the study, means: roughly 18 received Ad26.COV2.S at low or high dose, single or two shots; 5 received placebo; per-sample allocation not given. For vaccine and placebo recipients, the sequenced repertoires came from samples collected on day 63 after the first injection. Cohort 1b enrolled roughly 25 adults aged 18-55 years at a single site in Boston, USA, between 29 July and 7 August 2020. Ad26.COV2.S consisted of a replication-incompetent adenovirus type 26 vector by which a prefusion-stabilized SARS-CoV-2 spike protein from the original Wuhan strain was expressed. The immunoSEQ Assay was used to sequence TCRbeta CDR3 regions. After extraction, genomic DNA underwent amplification by bias-controlled multiplex PCR, followed by high-throughput sequencing. In the paper's pipeline: To quantify the absolute abundance of each unique TCRbeta CDR3 region, sequences were collapsed and filtered. T cell fraction was estimated by normalizing TCRbeta template counts to usable DNA, with usable DNA measured through amplification of reference genes found in all nucleated cells. Repertoire TCRs were annotated as SARS-CoV-2-specific when V gene, CDR3 amino acid sequence and J gene were exactly matched to a known reactive TCR set. MIRA supplied the reference SARS-CoV-2 TCR set, which was filtered for enrichment in COVID-19-positive ImmuneCODE repertoires so that public or cross-reactive TCRs were removed. Drawing on the MIRA antigens, annotated TCRs were analysed further at the level of specific ORF or position within ORF. Breadth was defined as annotated unique rearrangements over total unique productive rearrangements; depth was the summed frequency of those rearrangements. Group comparisons of TCR breadth used two-sided Wilcoxon rank-sum tests. Sourced from immuneACCESS, this table was stored by TCRdb with only in-frame sequences that have V and J called. A share of the clones is absent; for the studies checked, an unresolved V gene accounts for under half, and the remainder has no known explanation. The V and J calls and clone size were taken over from that table, and D and trimming were inferred from the DNA. The sample table contains 200,000 to 300,000 clones; only one count was recorded for 88% of them. Of the sample, 9.5% to 12% falls within the top ten clones.

This TCR came from a person aged 18-60 years who received the Ad26.COV2.S COVID-19 vaccine or a placebo. Sequencing used peripheral blood, obtained in a trial of Ad26.COV2.S vaccine versus placebo. The chain links TRBV3-1 (or the pseudogene TRBV3-2) with TRBJ2-2, with no D gene named confidently. The DNA sequence reads TGTGCCAGCAGCCAGGGTATGACGAACACCGGGGAGCTGTTTTTT. Translated, this gives CASSQGMTNTGELFF.